This T cell receptor (beta chain) was sequenced for a study of T-cell memory formation after mild COVID-19. Germline V gene lookup returns CDR1 MGHRA and CDR2 YSYEKL. The CDR3 has 16 amino acids. V was shortened by 1 base and J by 4 bases, with 16 bases between the two germline ends. In its sample, this clonotype was seen a few times. Its antigen is unknown. cDNA libraries for TCR alpha and TCR beta, carrying sample barcodes and UMIs, came from 5'RACE with constant-segment primers. TCRdb re-analysed the 5' RACE reads in MiXCR, keeping a single row per CDR3 protein. Here the sample spans about 600,000 distinct CDR3 sequences, about a fifth being singletons. The study, taken as a whole, reports: The study found balanced CD4/CD8 in clones contracting day 15 to 85 and a CD4+ lean in later expanders. Shrinking CD4+ clones were chiefly CM and EM; CD8+ ones were chiefly EMRA. In pre-infection memory, a portion of responding clones appeared, which suggested that cross-reactive memory joined.

The chain couples TRBV4-1 to TRBJ1-2, with a tentative D call TRBD1 (5 bases). The sequenced sample consisted of PBMCs or a T cell subset sorted from them (not recorded which). The clonotype originates from an adult woman who had mild COVID-19 (a few samples of this study predate the infection). Cell type and time point are not known. The DNA of the CDR3 is TGCGCCAGCAGCCAAGTTGGGGAGAGGGGAACCTATGGCTACACCTTC. Protein product: CASSQVGERGTYGYTF.